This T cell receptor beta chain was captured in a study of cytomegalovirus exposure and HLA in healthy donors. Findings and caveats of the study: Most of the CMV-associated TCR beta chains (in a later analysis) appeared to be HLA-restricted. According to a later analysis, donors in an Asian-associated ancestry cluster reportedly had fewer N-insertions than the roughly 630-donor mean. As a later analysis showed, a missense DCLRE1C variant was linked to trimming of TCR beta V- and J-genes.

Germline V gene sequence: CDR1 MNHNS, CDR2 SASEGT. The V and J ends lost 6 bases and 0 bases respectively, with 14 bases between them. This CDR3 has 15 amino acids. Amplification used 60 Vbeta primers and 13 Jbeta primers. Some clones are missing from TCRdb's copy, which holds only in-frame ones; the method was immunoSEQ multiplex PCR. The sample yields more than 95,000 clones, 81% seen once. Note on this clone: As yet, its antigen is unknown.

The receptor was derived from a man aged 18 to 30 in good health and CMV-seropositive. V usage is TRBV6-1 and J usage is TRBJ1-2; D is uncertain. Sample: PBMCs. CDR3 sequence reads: CASSRAKASNYGYTF. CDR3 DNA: TGTGCCAGCAGCCGCGCTAAAGCCTCTAACTATGGCTACACCTTC.